This TCR beta chain was sequenced for a study of T cell changes during pregnancy in multiple sclerosis. The method was immunoSEQ multiplex PCR; TCRdb's version includes in-frame clones alone and lacks a portion of them. The sample records around 59,000 clones, about 89% being singletons. CDR1 MNHNY and CDR2 SVGAGI come from the germline V gene (reference sequence). The CDR3 has 15 residues. V gave up 7 bases and J gave up 7 bases; unmatched junction bases: 11. The source of this sequence is a female donor with multiple sclerosis, enrolled in a pregnancy study. The starting material was CD4+ T cells from peripheral blood mononuclear cells, obtained in the first trimester of pregnancy. V gene TRBV6-6 combines with J gene TRBJ2-2; 8 nucleotides line up with TRBD2. The CDR3 protein is CASTPSGGAFGELFF. DNA of the CDR3: TGTGCCAGCACTCCCTCGGGGGGGGCTTTCGGGGAGCTGTTTTTT.